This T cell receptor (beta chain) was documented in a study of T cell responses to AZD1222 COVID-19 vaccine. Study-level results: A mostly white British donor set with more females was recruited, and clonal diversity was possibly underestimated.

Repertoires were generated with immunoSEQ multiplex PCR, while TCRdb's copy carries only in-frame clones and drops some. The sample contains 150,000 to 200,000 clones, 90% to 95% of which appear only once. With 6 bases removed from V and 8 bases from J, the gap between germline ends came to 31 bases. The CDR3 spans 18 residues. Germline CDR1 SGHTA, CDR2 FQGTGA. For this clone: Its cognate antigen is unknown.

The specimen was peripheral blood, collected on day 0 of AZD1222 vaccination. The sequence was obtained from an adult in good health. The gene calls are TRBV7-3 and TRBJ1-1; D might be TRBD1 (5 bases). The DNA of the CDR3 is TGTGCCAGCAGTAGTATTCTATGGCGTGTTCAGGGAGCCCTCGAAGCTTTCTTT. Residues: CASSSILWRVQGALEAFF. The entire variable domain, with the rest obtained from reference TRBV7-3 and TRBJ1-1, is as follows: GAGVSQTPSNKVTEKGKYVELRCDPISGHTALYWYRQSLGQGPEFLIYFQGTGAADDSGLPNDRFFAVRPEGSVSTLKIQRTERGDSAVYLCASSSILWRVQGALEAFFGQGTRLTVV.